The 3 T cell receptor delta chains given below trace back to one sample, sequenced in a study of gamma-delta chains in newborns, infants, children. TCRdb reanalysed the reads via CATT. This sample has approximately 4,000 delta-chain clones, with 2.5% to 3.5% found just once. Sequencing was done on a sample of blood. The receptors come from a child who was a newborn, infant or young child, either healthy, febrile or measles-vaccinated (not recorded which).

The sample holds a few counts of this clone. A far larger clone is only one base removed, so a read error is likely. This sequence joins TRDV2 and TRDJ3, with TRDD3 identical over 10 bases. Germline V gene data show CDR1 as GEAIGNYY and CDR2 as EKD. The CDR3 runs 19 residues. With 2 bases clipped from V and 0 bases from J, the junction kept 6 bases outside the gene matches. The CDR3 sequence is CACDKYWGMRSWDTRQMFF. DNA of the CDR3: TGTGCCTGTGACAAGTACTGGGGGATGCGCTCCTGGGACACCCGACAGATGTTTTTC.

In this sample, this clone is large (0.1 to 1%). Distinct nucleotide sequences in the sample also encode this CDR3. The chain employs TRDV2 and TRDJ1, with 7 bases lining up with TRDD3. Trimming cost V 0 bases and J 10 bases; bases outside gene matches: 7. Per the germline V gene, CDR1 is GEAIGNYY and CDR2 is EKD. CDR3 length: 13 residues. The CDR3 DNA sequence: TGTGCCTGTGACACCTGGGGGACCGAGAGACTCATCTTT. It encodes CACDTWGTERLIF.

Points on this clone: TCRdb assigns this DNA the protein of a much larger clone, which departs from its translation at residue 13; this likely reflects a read error, and the protein shown comes from translating the DNA. The rearrangement uses TRDV2 and TRDJ1; 13 nucleotides match TRDD3. Germline V gives CDR1 GEAIGNYY, CDR2 EKD. There are 14 residues in the CDR3. The CDR3 nucleotides read TGTGCCTGTGTTACTGGGGGATACGCCGATAAACTCACCTTT. Translated: CACVTGGYADKLTF.